The next 21 T cell receptor beta chains were all read from a single sample in a study of blood T cell repertoires in COVID-19. Here immunoSEQ multiplex PCR was the method, and the copy in TCRdb shows in-frame clones only, minus some. The sample consists of roughly 43,000 clones, approximately 90% of them appearing once. Sequences were obtained from peripheral blood. These receptors originate from a man aged 55 to 70 with active COVID-19.

This chain connects TRBV6-7 to TRBJ2-7; a possible D gene is TRBD2 (6 bases). TRBV6-7 falls under the ORF class, with uncertain function. Trimming removed 2 bases at V and 0 bases at J, with 20 bases between. This CDR3 is built from 18 residues. The chain's CDR3 is CASSYGEVRTGSSYEQYF. CDR3 nucleotides: TGTGCCAGCAGTTACGGGGAGGTACGGACCGGCAGCTCCTACGAGCAGTACTTC.

The V call is TRBV27, the J call TRBJ2-1; 13 bases map to TRBD2. V lost 7 bases, J lost 0 bases, and 9 bases stayed unmatched. This CDR3 spans 18 amino acids. Germline CDR1 MNHEY, CDR2 SMNVEV (reference sequence). Here the CDR3 reads CASNPPGLAGNSYNEQFF. CDR3 in DNA: TGTGCCAGCAATCCACCGGGACTAGCGGGAAACTCCTACAATGAGCAGTTCTTC.

CDR3 region: CASSVAPTDETQYF. As DNA, the CDR3 is TGTGCCAGCAGCGTAGCCCCGACAGACGAGACCCAGTACTTC. The rearrangement links TRBV9 to TRBJ2-5; maybe TRBD1 (5 bases). Between the trimmed V and J ends, which lost 0 bases and 5 bases, there was a span of 11 bases. This CDR3 has 14 amino acids. Germline lookup yields CDR1 SGDLS and CDR2 YYNGEE.

This rearrangement joins TRBV19 to TRBJ2-5, with 9 bases lining up with TRBD1. CDR1 is LNHDA and CDR2 is SQIVND in the germline V gene (reference sequence). The junction had 3 bases not matched to a gene; V was cut back by 5 bases and J by 2 bases. CDR3 length equals 14 residues. CDR3 bases: TGTGCCAGTAGTCTCGGGACAGGGCAAGAGACCCAGTACTTC. Translation gives CASSLGTGQETQYF.

The gene calls are TRBV28 and TRBJ2-1; weak D call: TRBD2 (5 bases). Trimming cost V 7 bases and J 7 bases, with 23 bases left between them. This CDR3 is 16 amino acids long. CDR1 is MDHEN and CDR2 is SYDVKM in the germline V gene. The CDR3 DNA is TGTGCCAGCACTGAGGGTAGCGTTTCCTGGGGTAATGAGCAGTTCTTC. Its protein is CASTEGSVSWGNEQFF.

The gene calls are TRBV21-1 and TRBJ2-7; the table names TRBD1, a call not compared with the DNA. TRBV21-1 is termed a pseudogene. There are 14 residues in the CDR3. CDR3 coding DNA: TGTGCCAGCAGCCGGACAGTACTCTTCTACGAGCAGTACTTC. It yields the protein CASSRTVLFYEQYF.

The chain joins TRBV5-1 to TRBJ1-4; D is unclear. V shed 0 bases and J shed 0 bases, with 15 bases lying between them. Germline V CDR1 and CDR2: SGHRS, YFSETQ. The CDR3 totals 18 residues. The CDR3: CASSLAVSSEATNEKLFF. The CDR3 DNA follows: TGCGCCAGCAGCTTGGCCGTATCCTCAGAAGCAACTAATGAAAAACTGTTTTTT.

This rearrangement joins TRBV6-5 to TRBJ2-2; maybe TRBD1 (6 bases). V dropped 6 bases and J dropped 0 bases, with 11 bases sitting between them. Germline CDR1 MNHEY, CDR2 SVGAGI. The CDR3 loop spans 15 amino acids. For the CDR3, the DNA is TGTGCCAGCAGCACCAGGGGAGCGAACACCGGGGAGCTGTTTTTT. This sequence encodes CASSTRGANTGELFF.

The V gene is TRBV19, the J gene TRBJ1-2; 12 bases fit TRBD1. With V trimmed by 3 bases and J by 5 bases, 16 bases remained unmatched. Germline CDR1 LNHDA, CDR2 SQIVND (reference sequence). The CDR3 has 19 amino acids. The CDR3 DNA follows: TGTGCCAGTAGTATTTATTCCGGGACAGGGGGCGTCGGGATATATGGCTACACCTTC. Residues: CASSIYSGTGGVGIYGYTF.

The rearrangement uses TRBV18 and TRBJ2-1; 7 nucleotides agree with TRBD2. This CDR3 has 17 amino acids. Germline CDR1 reads KGHSH; CDR2 reads LQKENI. The trim removed 5 bases at V and 7 bases at J, leaving 17 bases unmatched. The DNA for the CDR3 is TGTGCCAGCTCATCATCCCGGGGCGGGAGTGGTAGGAATGAGCAGTTCTTC. Translated, it gives CASSSSRGGSGRNEQFF.

V usage is TRBV28 and J usage is TRBJ1-5; unclear D gene. V was clipped by 3 bases and J by 0 bases, with 9 bases between them. The CDR3 totals 15 residues. Germline CDR1 is MDHEN and CDR2 is SYDVKM. CDR3 region: CASSLGSYSNQPQHF. Written as DNA, the CDR3 is TGTGCCAGCAGTTTGGGCAGTTATAGCAATCAGCCCCAGCATTTT.

CDR3 DNA: TGTGCCAGTAGCCGAGGGATATCAAACACCGGGGAGCTGTTTTTT. Protein: CASSRGISNTGELFF. J is TRBJ2-2 and V is TRBV19; D may be TRBD2 (5 bases). The CDR3 has 15 residues. Trimming took off 6 bases at V and 2 bases at J, with 13 bases between the two ends. Germline CDR1 is LNHDA and CDR2 is SQIVND (reference sequence).

J is TRBJ2-3 and V is TRBV14; perhaps TRBD2 as D (6 bases). There are 13 residues in the CDR3. V lost 10 bases and J lost 2, with 13 bases in between. Germline V gene data show CDR1 as SGHDN and CDR2 as FVKESK. The CDR3 sequence is CATSGLSTDTQYF. Written as DNA, the CDR3 is TGTGCCACCTCGGGACTCTCCACAGATACGCAGTATTTT.

The V and J genes are TRBV3-1 (or the pseudogene TRBV3-2) and TRBJ2-2, with 7 bases matching TRBD2. Germline V CDR1 and CDR2: LGHDT, YNNKEL (reference sequence). The CDR3 has 16 residues. The V gene end was trimmed by 1 base and the J gene end by 2 bases; junction bases not matched to a gene: 4. The CDR3 protein is CASSQVASGNTGELFF. The CDR3 nucleotides read TGTGCCAGCAGCCAAGTGGCTAGCGGAAACACCGGGGAGCTGTTTTTT.

This chain joins TRBV4-1 and TRBJ1-1; D remains unclear. The germline CDR1 and CDR2 sequences are MGHRA and YSYEKL. This CDR3 spans 13 amino acids. V was trimmed by 1 base and J by 3 bases, leaving 6 bases between them. The CDR3 loop is CASSQVGDTEAFF. DNA for the CDR3: TGCGCCAGCAGCCAAGTCGGGGACACTGAAGCTTTCTTT.

This clone has a single count. The genes are TRBV30 and TRBJ2-5; TRBD1 matches 8 bases. V trimming: 0 bases; J trimming: 1 base; junction bases outside the gene matches: 4. Germline loops: CDR1 GTSNPN, CDR2 SVGIG (reference sequence). The CDR3 loop spans 15 amino acids. Here the CDR3 reads CAWSVGTGLQETQYF. Here the CDR3 DNA reads TGTGCCTGGAGTGTGGGGACAGGCCTCCAAGAGACCCAGTACTTC.

The genes are TRBV2 and TRBJ2-5; the match to TRBD2 covers 12 bases. V shed 6 bases and J 5 bases; nucleotides not matched to a gene: 7. The CDR3 extends over 15 amino acids. Per the germline V gene, CDR1 is SNHLY and CDR2 is FYNNEI. CDR3 in amino acids: CASRVLAGGSETQYF. Written as DNA, the CDR3 is TGTGCCAGCAGGGTCCTAGCGGGAGGGAGCGAGACCCAGTACTTC.

This clone was observed a few times. This rearrangement joins TRBV4-1 to TRBJ2-5; 7 nucleotides line up with TRBD1. V gave up 7 bases and J gave up 4 bases; unmatched junction bases: 6. The CDR3 has 13 amino acids. CDR1 is MGHRA and CDR2 is YSYEKL in the germline V gene. This chain's CDR3 is CASNRGGGETQYF. The DNA of the CDR3 is TGCGCCAGCAACAGGGGTGGCGGAGAGACCCAGTACTTC.

The chain is built from TRBV7-9 and TRBJ2-5, with 7 nucleotides matching TRBD1. Per germline, CDR1 SEHNR and CDR2 FQNEAQ (reference sequence). V trimming: 5 bases; J trimming: 5 bases; junction bases outside the gene matches: 11. The length of the CDR3 is 15 residues. The chain's CDR3 is CASSPGKGAGETQYF. CDR3 DNA: TGTGCCAGCAGCCCCGGGAAGGGGGCAGGGGAGACCCAGTACTTC.

The chain employs TRBV24-1 and TRBJ1-1; possibly TRBD1 for D (5 bases). Deletions cut 7 bases from V and 2 bases from J, with 16 bases between. Germline-derived CDR1 and CDR2 are KGHDR and SFDVKD. The CDR3 spans 15 residues. CDR3 sequence reads: CATSPPDTSNTEAFF. CDR3 in DNA: TGTGCCACCAGCCCACCGGACACCAGTAACACTGAAGCTTTCTTT.

The chain recombines TRBV4-2 with TRBJ2-1; TRBD2 aligns across 11 bases. The CDR3 runs to 17 residues. Losses at the gene ends were 3 bases for V and 9 bases for J; bases not matched to a gene: 13. Germline values: CDR1 LGHNA, CDR2 YNFKEQ. CDR3 DNA: TGTGCCAGCAGCCATCGCATACTAGCGGGAGAGCACAGTGAGCAGTTCTTC. Encoded protein: CASSHRILAGEHSEQFF.